The 8 T cell receptor beta chains listed next were all sequenced from one sample in a study of cytomegalovirus exposure and HLA in healthy donors. In the PCR, 60 Vbeta and 13 Jbeta primers were used. TCRdb keeps only in-frame clones here, not all; method: immunoSEQ multiplex PCR. Found here are roughly 100,000 clones, under 85% of them singletons; the top ten hold approximately 4%. The sequenced material came from PBMCs. These receptors came from a man aged 45-65 years in good health and CMV-seropositive.

The genes are TRBV5-1 and TRBJ2-3; no firm D call. Germline V CDR1 and CDR2: SGHRS, YFSETQ. V lost 0 bases and J lost 2, with 7 bases in between. CDR3 length: 14 residues. Here the CDR3 reads CASSLDDSTDTQYF. DNA for the CDR3: TGCGCCAGCAGCTTGGATGACTCCACAGATACGCAGTATTTT.

The rearrangement uses TRBV30 and TRBJ2-7; D call uncertain. There are 11 residues in the CDR3. Germline CDR1 reads GTSNPN; CDR2 reads SVGIG (reference sequence). The CDR3 reads CAITVAYEQYF. DNA for the CDR3: TGTGCTATAACGGTGGCCTACGAGCAGTACTTC.

J is TRBJ2-5 and V is TRBV13, with TRBD2 identical over 13 bases. The DNA end lines up better with TRBJ2-7; the J call may be wrong. Per the germline V gene, CDR1 is PRHDT and CDR2 is FYEKMQ (reference sequence). The CDR3 spans 16 residues. The CDR3 bases are TGTGCCAGCAGCAAAGGACTAGCGGGGGCCTCCTACGAGCAGTACTTC. Its protein is CASSKGLAGASYEQYF.

The rearrangement uses TRBV21-1 and TRBJ2-3; the D call in the table, TRBD2, was not verified against the DNA. TRBV21-1 is listed as a pseudogene. The CDR3 length is 16 residues. The CDR3 region is CASSKLKREYSDTQYF. Written as DNA, the CDR3 is TGTGCCAGCAGCAAATTAAAGCGGGAGTACTCAGATACGCAGTATTTT.

This sequence joins TRBV27 and TRBJ2-1; 13 bases align to TRBD2. The trim removed 3 bases at V and 8 bases at J, leaving 4 bases unmatched. In germline, CDR1 is MNHEY, CDR2 SMNVEV (reference sequence). The CDR3 spans 15 residues. The CDR3 sequence is CASSFWTSGRHEQFF. The CDR3 nucleotides are TGTGCCAGCAGTTTTTGGACTAGCGGGAGACATGAGCAGTTCTTC.

This chain uses TRBV6-5 with TRBJ2-1, with 7 nucleotides matching TRBD1. Germline values: CDR1 MNHEY, CDR2 SVGAGI. This CDR3 contains 16 residues. The junction had 9 bases not matched to a gene; V was cut back by 3 bases and J by 4 bases. In nucleotides, the CDR3 is TGTGCCAGCAGTTATTTCGACGGGACAGATTACAATGAGCAGTTCTTC. Amino acid sequence: CASSYFDGTDYNEQFF.

CDR3 residues: CASSPDWRGRVETQYF. The CDR3 DNA is TGTGCCAGCAGCCCGGACTGGAGGGGGCGAGTGGAGACCCAGTACTTC. V is TRBV27 and J is TRBJ2-5; tentative D call: TRBD1 (7 bases). The CDR3 totals 16 residues. Germline assignment: CDR1 MNHEY and CDR2 SMNVEV (reference sequence). Deletions cut 6 bases from V and 5 bases from J, with 22 bases between.

The rearrangement uses TRBV12-2 and TRBJ1-5; whether TRBD1, the table's D call, matches the DNA was not checked. TRBV12-2 is labeled a pseudogene. The CDR3 has 19 residues. The CDR3 nucleotides read TGTGCAAGTCGCTTAGGCCGGACAGGCCCCAAAATTTGCAATCAGCCCCAGCATTTT. Translated, it gives CASRLGRTGPKICNQPQHF.